The T cell receptor (beta chain) under discussion was sequenced for a study of post-analysis software for immune sequencing data. Trimming removed 8 bases at V and 5 bases at J, with 27 bases between. Germline CDR1 and CDR2: MNHNY and SVGAGI (reference sequence). The CDR3 is 17 amino acids. Worth noting for this clonotype: The antigen remains unidentified.

The study's findings and limits: TRBV segments more frequent in patients than in controls numbered roughly 5 and included TRBV5-6, TRBV5-1 and TRBV20-1.

Unique molecular identifiers tagged the TCR beta cDNA libraries. TCRdb reprocessed the PCR reads with MiXCR, giving one entry per CDR3 protein. The data hold fewer than 900,000 distinct CDR3 sequences, with around 46% observed a single time. The clonotype originates from a girl under 18 with multiple sclerosis. The chain employs TRBV6-6 and TRBJ1-1; weak D call: TRBD1 (6 bases). Sequenced: blood. CDR3 nucleotides: TGTGCCAGCCACGGCTTCGACGAACAGGGAAAGTGGACTGAAGCTTTCTTT. Protein: CASHGFDEQGKWTEAFF.